This TCR beta chain was retrieved from a study of cytomegalovirus exposure and HLA in healthy donors. The study's findings and limits: Analysis performed later found 15,000 or so TCR beta sequences associated with HLA alleles at 0.05 false discovery rate. Accurate predictions that matched the HLA-A and HLA-B alleles of most subjects were reportedly made from TCR beta sequences. Earlier analysis found most TCR beta V segments productive about 87% or about 30% of the time. In vitro work confirmed that a few CMV-associated chains recognize CMV antigens.

In the case of this clone: Its target is not known.

A multiplex PCR was run with 60 Vbeta primers and 13 Jbeta primers. TCRdb's table, derived via immunoSEQ multiplex PCR, lists solely in-frame clones and lacks some. The sample records around 120,000 clones, about 80% being singletons. V gave up 4 bases and J gave up 10 bases; unmatched junction bases: 6. CDR3 size: 14 residues. CDR1 is SGHNT and CDR2 is YYREEE in the germline V gene (reference sequence). The sample comprised PBMCs. This sequence originates from a female donor in good health and CMV-seropositive. The gene calls are TRBV5-4 and TRBJ1-6; 9 bases are a match to TRBD1. This CDR3 reads CASSMGQGSSPLHF. The CDR3 nucleotides read TGTGCCAGCAGCATGGGACAGGGTTCCTCACCCCTCCACTTT.